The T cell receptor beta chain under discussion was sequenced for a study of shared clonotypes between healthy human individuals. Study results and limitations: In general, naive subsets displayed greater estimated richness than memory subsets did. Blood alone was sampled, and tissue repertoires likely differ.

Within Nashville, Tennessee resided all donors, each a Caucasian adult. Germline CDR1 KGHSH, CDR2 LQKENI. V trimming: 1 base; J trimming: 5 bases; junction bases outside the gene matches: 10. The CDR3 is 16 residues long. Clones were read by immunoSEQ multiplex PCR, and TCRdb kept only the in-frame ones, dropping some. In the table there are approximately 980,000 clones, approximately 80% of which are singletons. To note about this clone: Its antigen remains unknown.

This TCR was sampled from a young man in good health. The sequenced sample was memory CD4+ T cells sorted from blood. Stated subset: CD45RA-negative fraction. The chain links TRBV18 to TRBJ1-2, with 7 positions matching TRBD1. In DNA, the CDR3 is TGTGCCAGCTCACCACGGAACGGACAGGATGAATATGGCTACACCTTC. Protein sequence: CASSPRNGQDEYGYTF.